The sequence of this TCR beta chain was determined in a study of regulatory T cells in long-lasting Graves disease. Study conclusions and caveats: Patients with persistent disease shared fewer than 3,500 public clonotypes, outpacing the 966 shared by new patients.

Through Arm-PCR of CDR3 regions and iRepertoire HTBI primers, TCR beta libraries were built. TCRdb reprocessed the multiplex PCR reads with MiXCR, giving one entry per CDR3 protein. The sample carries over 400,000 distinct CDR3 sequences, 11% to 15% recorded once. The sample's time point: newly diagnosed GD, antithyroid drugs for less than 3 months. After RNA was extracted from PBMCs, the TCR library was made from it. This clonotype was observed a handful of times. Its antigen is currently unknown. This CDR3 spans 16 amino acids. V was trimmed by 7 bases and J by 0 bases, leaving 16 bases between them. Germline-derived CDR1 and CDR2 are MNHNS and SASEGT. This same sample was also taken into another study, of T cells in Graves' hyperthyroidism and ophthalmopathy. That source adds: When the TCR CDR3 underwent first-round RT-PCR, the HTBI primer set was used.

V gene TRBV6-1 combines with J gene TRBJ1-3; D gene ambiguous. The material sequenced was peripheral blood mononuclear cells (PBMCs), taken at new diagnosis, from a patient treated with antithyroid drugs. The receptor's source is a woman aged 50 to 65 with Graves disease. As DNA, the CDR3 is TGTGCCAGCACCACCAAGCAGACCAGCTCTGGAAACACCATATATTTT. This translates into CASTTKQTSSGNTIYF.